This T cell receptor (beta chain) emerged from a study of cytomegalovirus exposure and HLA in healthy donors. The PCR ran on 60 Vbeta and 13 Jbeta primers. The data were produced by immunoSEQ multiplex PCR, yet TCRdb's version contains in-frame clones alone and is incomplete. There are 94,000 or so clones in the sample; approximately 70% occur only once, and 8.2% lies in the top ten. V was clipped by 3 bases and J by 0 bases, with 12 bases between them. Germline CDR1 SGHTA, CDR2 FQGNSA. The CDR3 consists of 15 residues. The chain couples TRBV7-2 to TRBJ2-7; D perhaps matches TRBD2 (6 bases). The sample taken for sequencing was PBMCs. The sequence was collected from a man aged 55 to 70 in good health and CMV-seronegative. The CDR3 here is CASSFSAGSSYEQYF. CDR3 bases: TGTGCCAGCAGCTTCTCGGCGGGGAGCTCCTACGAGCAGTACTTC. Variable domain in full (rest from reference TRBV7-2 and TRBJ2-7): GAGVSQSPSNKVTEKGKDVELRCDPISGHTALYWYRQSLGQGLEFLIYFQGNSAPDKSGLPSDRFSAERTGGSVSTLTIQRTQQEDSAVYLCASSFSAGSSYEQYFGPGTRLTVT.